This T cell receptor beta chain was found in a study of cytomegalovirus exposure and HLA in healthy donors (dated by TCRdb to about 2017). Notes on the research overall: A later analysis indicated that the 110 or so validation repertoires were generated on the platform also employed for the 700 or so repertoires of the first cohort. The study aimed to test whether signatures of past pathogen exposure could be identified by cataloging public T cell receptors. In addition to the first cohort of roughly 700 subjects, a separate validation cohort of approximately 130 different subjects was used. To predict cytomegalovirus infection status, the study combined high-throughput TCR immunosequencing, statistical association of individual TCRs with disease status, and machine learning.

About this clone: No antigen is known for it. Per-nucleotide qualities are absent, and no much larger clonotype sits a single base away.

The full study reports these points: Most TCR sequences were seen in very few donors, while some public TCRs were found in many individuals. Cytomegalovirus status was reported to be diagnosed by the classifier with high specificity and sensitivity in both the original and validation cohorts. Of the cluster scores, about 94% were above 0 in a later analysis, which found that TCRs clustered in the first cohort also tended to co-occur in the 120 or so validation repertoires. A few of the identified cytomegalovirus-associated TCR beta chains were confirmed in vitro to be specific for cytomegalovirus antigens. A total of around 150 TCR beta chains were listed by the study as associated with cytomegalovirus. All 120 or so repertoires were used to score co-occurrence in the validation cohort in a later analysis, because that analysis had no HLA typing for the cohort. According to the authors, the approach could potentially be generalized to other disease states and immunological phenotypes.

The donors were included in the validation cohort of some 120 subjects, a group kept apart from the roughly 700-subject first cohort. There are 13 amino acids in the CDR3, from cysteine to phenylalanine inclusive. Only CDR3 DNA is held: 39 bases, read in frame from base 1. The germline V end is reduced by 5 bases and the J end by 6 bases; junction bases left unmatched: 6. CDR1 and CDR2 were assigned from the germline V gene as SGHTA and FQGNSA. The library was made by the immunoSEQ multiplex PCR assay. The authors processed their data as follows. A statistical classification framework was developed to diagnose cytomegalovirus status using the catalog of TCR beta chain sequences. TCRdb obtained this table from immuneACCESS and retained in-frame rearrangements with V and J assigned. These tables miss some clones; where compared with another copy, unresolved V genes account for less than half of the shortfall, and the remainder is unexplained. D and trimming were read from the DNA, whereas the V and J calls and clone size are those reported in that table. The sample includes about 170,000 clones, with 85% to 90% observed a single time. The top ten hold 10% of the sample.

This receptor was obtained from a woman aged 18-29 years in good health and CMV-seropositive. Sequencing was performed on PBMCs. The chain joins TRBV7-2 to TRBJ2-7, and TRBD1 matches 8 of the central bases. The DNA is as follows: TGTGCCAGCAGCCCCTACAGGGGGGCCGAGCAGTACTTC. Its translation is CASSPYRGAEQYF.